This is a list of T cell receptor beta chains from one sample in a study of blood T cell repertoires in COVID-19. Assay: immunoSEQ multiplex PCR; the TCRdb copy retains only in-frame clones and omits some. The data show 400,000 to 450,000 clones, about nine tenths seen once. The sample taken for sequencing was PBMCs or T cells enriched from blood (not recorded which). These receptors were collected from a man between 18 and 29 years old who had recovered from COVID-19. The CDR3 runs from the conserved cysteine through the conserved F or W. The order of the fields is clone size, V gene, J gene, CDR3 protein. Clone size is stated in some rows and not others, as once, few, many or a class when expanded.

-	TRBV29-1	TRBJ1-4	CSVAAGTGREKLFF
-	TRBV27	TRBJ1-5	CASSLYQSNQPQHF
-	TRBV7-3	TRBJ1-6	CASSPRGRGLAPLHF
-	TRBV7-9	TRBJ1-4	CASSLDRGRYEKLFF
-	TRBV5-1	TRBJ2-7	CASSFQGLTYEQYF
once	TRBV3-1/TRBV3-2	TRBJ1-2	CASSQEVTGGDGYTF
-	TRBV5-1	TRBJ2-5	CASSLYPWDFEETQYF
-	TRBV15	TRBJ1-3	CATSREQSSGNTIYF
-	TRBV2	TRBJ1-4	CASTGQFNEKLFF
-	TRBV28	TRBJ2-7	CASSPFYEQYF
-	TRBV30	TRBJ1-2	CAWSSTNPAF
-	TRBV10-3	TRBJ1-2	CAISESSTGGDGYTF
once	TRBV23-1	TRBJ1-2	CASTIEGPDNRTGPSKGYTF
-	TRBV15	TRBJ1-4	CATSRVKPEKLFF
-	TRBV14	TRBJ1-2	CASSLDTNYGYTF
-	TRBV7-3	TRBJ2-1	CASSLETSGTGKFF
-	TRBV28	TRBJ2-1	CASSRRDRAYNEQFF
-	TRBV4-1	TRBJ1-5	CASSQPGWGQPYKHF
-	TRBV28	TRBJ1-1	CASSFEGLNTEAFF
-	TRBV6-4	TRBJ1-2	CASSDSNGGGYTF
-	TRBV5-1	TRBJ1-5	CASSLEGIGGNQPQHF
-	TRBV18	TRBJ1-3	CASSPQPLGGDTIYF
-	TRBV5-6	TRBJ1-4	CASSRTGEAEKLFF
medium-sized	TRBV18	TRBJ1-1	CASTTGLNTEAFF
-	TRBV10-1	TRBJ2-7	CASSETSGAYEQYF
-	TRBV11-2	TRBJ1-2	CASSLEFGGNYGYTF
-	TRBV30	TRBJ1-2	CAWSRDRMNYGYTF